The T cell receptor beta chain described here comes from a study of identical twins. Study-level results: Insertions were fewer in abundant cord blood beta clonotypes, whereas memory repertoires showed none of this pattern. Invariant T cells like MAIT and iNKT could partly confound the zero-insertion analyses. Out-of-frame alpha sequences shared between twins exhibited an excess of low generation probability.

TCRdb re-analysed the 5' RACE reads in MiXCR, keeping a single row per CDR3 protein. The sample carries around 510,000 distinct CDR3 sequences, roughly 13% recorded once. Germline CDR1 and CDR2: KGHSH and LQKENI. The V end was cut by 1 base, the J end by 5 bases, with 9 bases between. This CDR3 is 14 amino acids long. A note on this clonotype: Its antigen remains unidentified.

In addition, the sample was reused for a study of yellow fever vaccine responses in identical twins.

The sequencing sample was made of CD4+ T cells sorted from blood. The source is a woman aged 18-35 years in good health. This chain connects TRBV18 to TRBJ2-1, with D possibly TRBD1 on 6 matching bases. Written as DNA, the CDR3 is TGTGCCAGCTCACCACTGGGGGCGAACAATGAGCAGTTCTTC. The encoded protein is CASSPLGANNEQFF. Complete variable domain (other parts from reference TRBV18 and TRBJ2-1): NAGVMQNPRHLVRRRGQEARLRCSPMKGHSHVYWYRQLPEEGLKFMVYLQKENIIDESGMPKERFSAEFPKEGPSILRIQQVVRGDSAAYFCASSPLGANNEQFFGPGTRLTVL.